This T cell receptor beta chain comes out of a study of shared clonotypes between healthy human individuals. Study-wide context: Donor ages ranged 18 to 49 years: a couple of women, a few men.

On this clone: Its specificity is unknown. The sample contains more than one DNA sequence encoding this CDR3.

CDR3 length: 13 residues. Germline V lookup: CDR1 SGHTA, CDR2 FQGNSA. V lost 1 base, J lost 1 base, and 5 bases lay in between. General study results and limits: Clonotype sharing across several donors was observed for around 4.5% of naive CD4 clonotypes. Naive subsets tended to show greater estimated richness than memory subsets. When compared with the clonotypes that were shared by all four sorted-subset donors, the non-shared clonotypes turned out to have lower generation probabilities.

The naive CD8 fraction comprised CD45RO-negative cells positively selected for CCR7 and excluded terminally differentiated effector memory CD45RA+ cells. Clones were read by immunoSEQ multiplex PCR, and TCRdb kept only the in-frame ones, dropping some. Of over 2 million clones listed, about 94% are singletons. The genes are TRBV7-2 and TRBJ2-7; D is undetermined. The TCR originated in a man aged 18 to 35 in good health. What was sequenced was naive CD8+ T cells sorted from blood. CDR3: CASSLDGSYEQYF. As DNA, the CDR3 is TGTGCCAGCAGCTTAGACGGTTCCTACGAGCAGTACTTC.